The sequence of this TCR beta chain was determined in a study of blood T cell repertoires in COVID-19. Study at large: Some COVID-19 samples were acute and others convalescent; all came from the United States, Italy and Spain. PBMCs, B-cell-depleted T cells, or T cells provided the cDNA or gDNA that made up the material.

The study recruited people aged 18 to 89 years across roughly 23 US areas. As originally analysed: From reference gene primer amplification, estimates of nucleated cell counts were derived. Repertoires were generated with immunoSEQ multiplex PCR, while TCRdb's copy carries only in-frame clones and drops some. Clone size and the V and J calls come from that table; the DNA yielded D and trimming. In the table there are approximately 220,000 clones, 80% to 85% of which are singletons. In this sample, this clone turned up a few times. The CDR3 length is 17 residues. The J segment lost 4 bases and the V segment lost 2 bases, leaving 8 bases of the junction unmatched. CDR1 and CDR2 from the germline V gene are SGHTA and FQGNSA.

The sample was PBMCs or T cells enriched from blood (not recorded which). V and J are TRBV7-2 and TRBJ1-2; 12 positions match TRBD1. This TCR was recovered from a woman aged 40 to 50 who had recovered from COVID-19. The CDR3 spells CASSLRRGTGGTYGYTF. In DNA form, the CDR3 reads TGTGCCAGCAGCTTACGCAGAGGGACAGGGGGCACCTATGGCTACACCTTC.